The 25 T cell receptor beta chains below were found in one sample sequenced in a study of T cells in Graves' hyperthyroidism and ophthalmopathy. TCR beta CDR3 region amplification was performed from RNA transcripts. HTBI primers drove first-round RT-PCR of the TCR CDR3. TCRdb reprocessed the multiplex PCR reads via MiXCR and lists one record per CDR3 protein. The table records approximately 600,000 distinct CDR3 sequences, 14% of them present only once. Input material: blood. The source is a young woman with Graves' ophthalmopathy.

This clonotype has ten or more counts. V usage is TRBV11-2 and J usage is TRBJ2-7, with 7 nucleotides matching TRBD1. The V and J ends lost 5 bases and 4 bases, in that order; junction bases with no gene match: 5. The CDR3 has 13 amino acids. Looked up from germline, CDR1 is SGHAT and CDR2 is FQNNGV. The CDR3 loop is CASSVRTGYEQYF. The CDR3, as DNA: TGTGCCAGCAGCGTACGGACAGGTTACGAGCAGTACTTC.

The genes are TRBV6-2 or TRBV6-3 and TRBJ1-1; D uncertain. With 8 bases removed from V and 1 base from J, the gap between germline ends came to 11 bases. From germline, CDR1 is MNHEY and CDR2 SVGEGT. The CDR3 runs to 13 residues. The CDR3, as DNA: TGTGCCAGCCTTTGGAACAGGAACACTGAAGCTTTCTTT. This codes for CASLWNRNTEAFF.

This clonotype was seen many times. V usage is TRBV20-1 and J usage is TRBJ2-7; D ambiguous. This CDR3 spans 12 amino acids. The V gene's germline CDR1 is DFQATT and CDR2 SNEGSKA (reference sequence). The ends were cut back, 1 base at V and 5 bases at J, with 9 bases in the middle. This chain's CDR3 is CSARVFRDEQYF. CDR3 nucleotide sequence: TGCAGTGCTAGAGTCTTCCGGGACGAGCAGTACTTC.

In its sample, this clonotype was seen many times. V gene TRBV28 combines with J gene TRBJ2-7, with D tentatively TRBD2 (5 bases). CDR1 is MDHEN and CDR2 is SYDVKM in the germline V gene. V dropped 3 bases and J dropped 6 bases, with 12 bases sitting between them. The CDR3 totals 13 residues. For the CDR3, the DNA is TGTGCCAGCAGTTTCAAGCTAGCTCGCGAGCAGTACTTC. Amino acids: CASSFKLAREQYF.

In its sample, this clonotype was seen a few times. This chain joins TRBV7-2 and TRBJ2-7; tentatively, D is TRBD1 or TRBD2 (7 bases each). CDR3 length equals 16 residues. CDR1 SGHTA and CDR2 FQGNSA come from the germline V gene. V shed 5 bases and J shed 1 base, with 18 bases lying between them. In DNA, the CDR3 is TGTGCCAGCAGCCAGGGGGGGACTTCAATTTCCTACGAGCAGTACTTC. Translation gives CASSQGGTSISYEQYF.

The chain links TRBV4-1 to TRBJ1-5; no clear D. V was cut by 1 base and J by 7 bases, with 17 bases left in between. Germline V lookup: CDR1 MGHRA, CDR2 YSYEKL. CDR3 length: 16 residues. CDR3 in DNA: TGCGCCAGCAGCCAAGTCAGAAGACAACGGCGGCAGCCCCAGCATTTT. Translating gives CASSQVRRQRRQPQHF.

A word on this clonotype: A much larger clonotype is one base distant, so this may be a read error. The conserved closing phenylalanine or tryptophan is absent in this CDR3, likely reflecting a read error. The genes are TRBV30 and TRBJ1-6; no reliable D call. This CDR3 has 13 residues. The V gene lost 0 bases and the J gene lost 8 bases, with 8 bases spanning the gap. CDR1 and CDR2 from the germline V gene are GTSNPN and SVGIG (reference sequence). The CDR3 sequence: CAWSVTLDSPLHL. CDR3 DNA sequence: TGTGCCTGGAGTGTAACCTTGGATTCACCCCTCCACCTT.

This clonotype has ten or more counts. This sequence joins TRBV2 and TRBJ2-7; no clear D gene. V lost 3 bases to trimming and J lost 2 bases, with 8 bases between them. CDR1 is SNHLY and CDR2 is FYNNEI in the germline V gene. The CDR3 extends over 13 amino acids. CDR3 in amino acids: CASSERPTYEQYF. CDR3 bases: TGTGCCAGCAGTGAGCGGCCGACCTACGAGCAGTACTTC.

In its sample, this clonotype was seen many times. The chain has TRBV7-3 and TRBJ1-3; D is possibly TRBD1 (5 bases). The germline gives CDR1 SGHTA, CDR2 FQGTGA. Trimming cost V 0 bases and J 4 bases, with 13 bases left between them. This CDR3 spans 16 amino acids. The CDR3 sequence is CASSLTQGSWGNTIYF. In DNA, the CDR3 is TGTGCCAGCAGCTTAACCCAGGGCAGTTGGGGAAACACCATATATTTT. Filled out from reference TRBV7-3 and TRBJ1-3, the complete variable domain reads GAGVSQTPSNKVTEKGKYVELRCDPISGHTALYWYRQSLGQGPEFLIYFQGTGAADDSGLPNDRFFAVRPEGSVSTLKIQRTERGDSAVYLCASSLTQGSWGNTIYFGEGSWLTVV.

This clonotype was counted ten times or more. The chain is built from TRBV28 and TRBJ1-1; 10 bases match TRBD1. The junction had 6 bases not matched to a gene; V was cut back by 3 bases and J by 5 bases. Germline loops: CDR1 MDHEN, CDR2 SYDVKM. This CDR3 is 15 amino acids long. In nucleotides, the CDR3 is TGTGCCAGCAGTTTCGGGACAGGGGTTCGGACTGAAGCTTTCTTT. It specifies CASSFGTGVRTEAFF.

This clonotype was seen a handful of times. This chain uses TRBV29-1 with TRBJ1-1, with D perhaps matching TRBD1 (5 bases). V dropped 6 bases and J dropped 6 bases, with 23 bases sitting between them. The CDR3 extends over 15 amino acids. Looked up from germline, CDR1 is SQVTM and CDR2 is ANQGSEA. The CDR3 DNA reads as TGCAGCGTCGTCGCCGGGGGAGGCAGGATCGCTGAAGCTTTCTTT. It translates to CSVVAGGGRIAEAFF. Combining the CDR3 with reference TRBV29-1 and TRBJ1-1 gives the whole variable domain SAVISQKPSRDICQRGTSLTIQCQVDSQVTMMFWYRQQPGQSLTLIATANQGSEATYESGFVIDKFPISRPNLTFSTLTVSNMSPEDSSIYLCSVVAGGGRIAEAFFGQGTRLTVV.

The J gene is TRBJ1-1, the V gene TRBV6-1; tentative D call: TRBD1 (6 bases). Germline assignment: CDR1 MNHNS and CDR2 SASEGT. Trimming took off 7 bases at V and 8 bases at J, with 11 bases between the two ends. This CDR3 region has 11 residues. The CDR3 loop is CASTQGREAFF. The CDR3 DNA sequence: TGTGCCAGCACTCAGGGGAGAGAAGCTTTCTTT.

This clonotype was seen at least ten times. The rearrangement uses TRBV12-3 or TRBV12-4 and TRBJ2-7, with TRBD1 matching over 10 bases. The CDR3 consists of 14 residues. With 5 bases clipped from V and 5 bases from J, the junction kept 6 bases outside the gene matches. The CDR3 sequence is CASSRDRGGDEQYF. DNA for the CDR3: TGTGCCAGCAGTAGGGACAGGGGAGGGGACGAGCAGTACTTC.

In its sample, this clonotype was seen a few times. This chain connects TRBV10-3 to TRBJ2-7; no firm D call. Germline V gives CDR1 ENHRY, CDR2 SYGVKD. Trimming stripped 0 bases from V and 3 bases from J, with 12 bases between. The CDR3 length is 15 residues. CDR3 coding DNA: TGTGCCATCAGTGAGTCACAACACACAAGCTACGAGCAGTACTTC. Translation gives CAISESQHTSYEQYF.

This clonotype was observed at least ten times. The rearrangement links TRBV11-2 to TRBJ2-2; TRBD2 matches at 8 bases. The length of the CDR3 is 14 residues. Germline trimming cut 5 bases from V and 3 bases from J; bases unmatched to any gene: 2. Germline CDR1 reads SGHAT; CDR2 reads FQNNGV. The CDR3 protein is CASSRGGYTGELFF. In DNA form, the CDR3 reads TGTGCCAGCAGCCGGGGGGGTTACACCGGGGAGCTGTTTTTT.

This clonotype was detected ten times or more. V gene TRBV2 combines with J gene TRBJ2-2; 12 nucleotides align to TRBD2. Trimming removed 8 bases from V and 7 bases from J; junction bases left unmatched: 8. Germline V gives CDR1 SNHLY, CDR2 FYNNEI. The CDR3 has 15 residues. CDR3 sequence (DNA): TGTGCCAGCTCTAGACTAGCGGGAGTCGACGGGGAGCTGTTTTTT. This codes for CASSRLAGVDGELFF.

This clonotype has at least ten counts. This chain links TRBV28 with TRBJ2-7; 8 bases fit TRBD2. The J segment lost 2 bases and the V segment lost 2 bases, leaving 5 bases of the junction unmatched. This CDR3 has 15 residues. Germline CDR1 reads MDHEN; CDR2 reads SYDVKM. CDR3 loop: CASSLTSGGPYEQYF. CDR3 DNA: TGTGCCAGCAGTTTAACTAGCGGAGGACCCTACGAGCAGTACTTC.

This clonotype was detected only a few times. A much larger clone sits a single nucleotide away, making a read error possible. The V and J genes are TRBV11-2 and TRBJ2-1, with 8 bases lining up with TRBD2. CDR3 length: 19 amino acids. Germline assignment: CDR1 SGHAT and CDR2 FQNNGV. CDR3 sequence: CASSLVGLAGLSSDNEQFF. CDR3 DNA sequence: TGTGCCAGCAGCTTAGTAGGCCTAGCGGGCCTGAGCTCCGACAATGAGCAGTTCTTC.

This chain uses TRBV2 with TRBJ1-6, with 7 positions matching TRBD1. V dropped 3 bases and J dropped 7; count of bases not matched to a gene: 9. The CDR3 is made up of 16 amino acids. Germline assignment: CDR1 SNHLY and CDR2 FYNNEI. The CDR3 DNA is TGTGCCAGCAGTGAGGGGACAGCCTTTAGGAATTCACCCCTCCACTTT. Protein sequence: CASSEGTAFRNSPLHF.

This clonotype was observed many times. The genes are TRBV27 and TRBJ2-1, with 13 bases that match TRBD2. From germline, CDR1 is MNHEY and CDR2 SMNVEV (reference sequence). This CDR3 is built from 15 residues. V shed 6 bases and J 7 bases; nucleotides not matched to a gene: 6. The CDR3 here is CASSAKTSGRNEQFF. CDR3 DNA sequence: TGTGCCAGCAGCGCTAAGACTAGCGGGAGGAATGAGCAGTTCTTC.

This clonotype came up many times. The gene calls are TRBV7-8 and TRBJ1-5; 7 bases match TRBD1. The CDR3 is 17 residues long. Germline V CDR1 and CDR2: SGHVS, FQNEAQ. The trim removed 5 bases at V and 2 bases at J, leaving 12 bases unmatched. CDR3 sequence reads: CASSPTTGYRGNQPQHF. CDR3 nucleotides: TGTGCCAGCAGCCCAACGACAGGGTACCGGGGCAATCAGCCCCAGCATTTT. The whole variable domain, remainder taken from reference TRBV7-8 and TRBJ1-5, is GAGVSQSPRYKVAKRGQDVALRCDPISGHVSLFWYQQALGQGPEFLTYFQNEAQLDKSGLPSDRFFAERPEGSVSTLKIQRTQQEDSAVYLCASSPTTGYRGNQPQHFGDGTRLSIL.

In this sample, this clonotype turned up many times. This chain links TRBV27 with TRBJ2-7; 7 nucleotides align to TRBD1. The CDR3 is made up of 16 amino acids. The ends lost 2 bases at V and 7 bases at J; junction bases unmatched: 14. The germline V gene has CDR1 MNHEY and CDR2 SMNVEV (reference sequence). The CDR3 here is CASSLLGQGVIGEQYF. The CDR3 nucleotides read TGTGCCAGCAGTTTACTTGGGCAGGGGGTTATTGGAGAGCAGTACTTC.

In this sample, this clonotype turned up a few times. The CDR3 nucleotides are TGTGCCAGCTCACCGCAGGGAGACTCCTACGAGCAGTACTTC. This translates into CASSPQGDSYEQYF. The chain links TRBV18 to TRBJ2-7, with D possibly called TRBD1 or TRBD2 (5 bases each). The CDR3 length is 14 residues. V lost 3 bases to trimming and J lost 0 bases, with 9 bases between them. Per the germline V gene, CDR1 is KGHSH and CDR2 is LQKENI.

This clonotype was observed at least ten times. This chain uses TRBV28 with TRBJ1-5; no firm D call. V lost 5 bases to trimming and J lost 5 bases, with 19 bases between them. The CDR3 has 16 residues. Germline CDR1 reads MDHEN; CDR2 reads SYDVKM. CDR3 loop: CASSPIRTRRYQPQHF. In nucleotides, the CDR3 is TGTGCCAGCAGTCCCATCCGGACCCGGCGGTATCAGCCCCAGCATTTT.

At least ten counts were recorded for this clonotype. The chain combines TRBV7-3 with TRBJ1-2; tentative D call: TRBD1 (5 bases). The CDR3 loop spans 15 amino acids. Germline V gives CDR1 SGHTA, CDR2 FQGTGA. The ends were cut back, 0 bases at V and 7 bases at J, with 15 bases in the middle. CDR3 nucleotide sequence: TGTGCCAGCAGCTTAACTGGTGTCGGGGGAAGTGGCTACACCTTC. Protein: CASSLTGVGGSGYTF.